This T cell receptor beta chain originates from a study of blood T cell repertoires in COVID-19. On the study more broadly: Whether acute or convalescent, the COVID-19 samples came from the United States, Italy and Spain. T cells, B-cell-depleted T cells, or PBMCs provided the cDNA or gDNA that served as material.

The trim removed 2 bases at V and 6 bases at J, leaving 8 bases unmatched. In germline, CDR1 is SGHNT, CDR2 YYREEE (reference sequence). The CDR3 consists of 16 residues. In the study's own analysis: Estimated nucleated cell counts came from reference gene primer amplification. Produced via immunoSEQ multiplex PCR; TCRdb's table is partial and in-frame only. V and J calls and clone size come straight from that table; D and trimming were deduced from the DNA. The sample has some 230,000 clones, roughly 84% seen once; the top ten hold over 2.5%. The receptor was derived from a man in his fifties who had recovered from COVID-19. The sequencing input was peripheral blood. The V and J genes are TRBV5-4 and TRBJ2-7; 13 bases fit TRBD2. The CDR3 sequence: CASSFQLAGGPSEQYF. CDR3 nucleotides: TGTGCCAGCAGCTTCCAACTAGCGGGAGGGCCTTCCGAGCAGTACTTC.